Shown below are 13 T cell receptor beta chains from a single sample sequenced in a study of naive and memory T cell subsets. Amplification of ligated cDNA took four PCR rounds with SP2 and nested alpha and beta constant primers. TCRdb recomputed calls from the 5' RACE reads with MiXCR, one row per CDR3 protein. The repertoire holds 50,000 to 60,000 distinct CDR3 sequences, with around 7.3% as singletons. The library had UMIs added by 3' ligation of an oligonucleotide to TCR cDNA. The receptors here all came from a female donor in good health.

This clonotype was observed a few times. The V call is TRBV20-1, the J call TRBJ2-3; 7 nucleotides line up with TRBD2. This CDR3 comprises 14 residues. Losses at the gene ends were 5 bases for V and 4 bases for J; bases not matched to a gene: 9. Germline V gene sequence: CDR1 DFQATT, CDR2 SNEGSKA (reference sequence). Here the CDR3 DNA reads TGCAGTGCTTGCCCCAGCGGGGCTGCAGATACGCAGTATTTT. Amino acids: CSACPSGAADTQYF.

This clonotype came up many times. The chain joins TRBV20-1 to TRBJ2-7; 9 bases agree with TRBD1. The CDR3 is 13 residues long. Germline CDR1 is DFQATT and CDR2 is SNEGSKA (reference sequence). With V trimmed by 6 bases and J by 2 bases, 5 bases remained unmatched. The CDR3 reads CSAGQGSTYEQYF. For the CDR3, the DNA is TGCAGTGCCGGACAGGGGTCCACCTACGAGCAGTACTTC.

This clonotype was observed many times. This chain uses TRBV11-1 with TRBJ2-4, with TRBD1 as a possible D gene (7 bases). CDR3 length: 14 amino acids. Trimming removed 7 bases at V and 8 bases at J, with 18 bases between. Germline CDR1 is SGHAT and CDR2 is FQDESV (reference sequence). The CDR3 bases are TGTGCCAGCACTTCCCAGGGGGGCGGTGACATTCAGTACTTC. It translates to CASTSQGGGDIQYF.

This clonotype was found many times. This rearrangement joins TRBV7-2 to TRBJ1-5; D ambiguous. Germline V lookup: CDR1 SGHTA, CDR2 FQGNSA. V lost 2 bases, J lost 2 bases, and 7 bases lay in between. The CDR3 contains 14 residues. CDR3 coding DNA: TGTGCCAGCAGCTTAAATAGGGGCAATCAGCCCCAGCATTTT. It specifies CASSLNRGNQPQHF.

CDR3 sequence reads: CASSLSWENTGELFF. The CDR3 nucleotides read TGCGCCAGCAGCTTGAGCTGGGAGAACACCGGGGAGCTGTTTTTT. This chain uses TRBV5-1 with TRBJ2-2; no clear D. This CDR3 spans 15 amino acids. V was pared by 1 base and J by 1 base, with 8 bases between. Germline CDR1 SGHRS, CDR2 YFSETQ. The full variable domain, its missing parts supplied by reference TRBV5-1 and TRBJ2-2, is KAGVTQTPRYLIKTRGQQVTLSCSPISGHRSVSWYQQTPGQGLQFLFEYFSETQRNKGNFPGRFSGRQFSNSRSEMNVSTLELGDSALYLCASSLSWENTGELFFGEGSRLTVL.

This clonotype was counted many times. V gene TRBV5-1 combines with J gene TRBJ2-1; TRBD2 matches at 9 bases. This CDR3 has 16 residues. Trimming at V came to 2 bases and at J to 8 bases, leaving 11 bases not matched to a gene. Germline CDR1 is SGHRS and CDR2 is YFSETQ. CDR3 DNA sequence: TGCGCCAGCAGCTTAACGCGGGGGGGCCTTTCGCATGAGCAGTTCTTC. Translating it yields CASSLTRGGLSHEQFF.

The chain carries TRBV2 and TRBJ2-4; no firm D call. Germline-derived CDR1 and CDR2 are SNHLY and FYNNEI. This CDR3 comprises 12 residues. V dropped 6 bases and J dropped 6 bases, with 9 bases sitting between them. The CDR3 bases are TGTGCCAGCAGCGAATACGCAAACATTCAGTACTTC. Protein product: CASSEYANIQYF.

The table lists this clonotype with a few counts. The chain links TRBV19 to TRBJ2-3; TRBD2 matches 9 bases. Germline CDR1 is LNHDA and CDR2 is SQIVND (reference sequence). The V gene end was trimmed by 2 bases and the J gene end by 4 bases; junction bases not matched to a gene: 7. This CDR3 spans 16 amino acids. The CDR3 region is CASSIMSGGSSDTQYF. In DNA, the CDR3 is TGTGCCAGTAGTATAATGAGCGGGGGGTCGTCAGATACGCAGTATTTT. The whole variable domain, filled in from reference TRBV19 and TRBJ2-3, reads DGGITQSPKYLFRKEGQNVTLSCEQNLNHDAMYWYRQDPGQGLRLIYYSQIVNDFQKGDIAEGYSVSREKKESFPLTVTSAQKNPTAFYLCASSIMSGGSSDTQYFGPGTRLTVL.

For this clonotype: One end of the junction varies from germline; a read error may be responsible. The chain couples TRBV6-6 to TRBJ1-2; D might be TRBD1 (5 bases). CDR1 is MNHNY and CDR2 is SVGAGI in the germline V gene (reference sequence). CDR3 length: 14 residues. Here the CDR3 DNA reads TGTGCCAGCATCCAGTGGGGCGATGGCTATGGCGACACCTTC. Translated, it gives CASIQWGDGYGDTF.

The chain uses TRBV15 and TRBJ1-1, with unresolved D. V dropped 4 bases and J dropped 1 base, with 7 bases sitting between them. CDR3 length: 13 amino acids. Germline CDR1 LNHNV, CDR2 YYDKDF (reference sequence). The chain's CDR3 is CATSNQGNTEAFF. DNA of the CDR3: TGTGCCACCAGCAACCAAGGGAACACTGAAGCTTTCTTT.

This clonotype was seen ten or more times. The chain has TRBV20-1 and TRBJ2-5; 10 positions agree with TRBD1. The CDR3 is made up of 14 amino acids. Germline loops: CDR1 DFQATT, CDR2 SNEGSKA (reference sequence). V lost 5 bases and J lost 4; bases outside the gene matches: 7. CDR3 bases: TGCAGTGCTTGGGACAGGGGAGGTTTAGAGACCCAGTACTTC. Translated, it gives CSAWDRGGLETQYF.

This clonotype was seen a few times. As DNA, the CDR3 is TGTGCCAGCAGTGAAGTTGCCGGGACAGGGTTTTACAATGAGCAGTTCTTC. Translation gives CASSEVAGTGFYNEQFF. The V gene is TRBV6-1, the J gene TRBJ2-1; 9 nucleotides agree with TRBD1. CDR3 size: 17 residues. Germline-derived CDR1 and CDR2 are MNHNS and SASEGT. With 1 base clipped from V and 4 bases from J, the junction kept 8 bases outside the gene matches.

The chain uses TRBV7-2 and TRBJ2-3, with 7 bases aligning to TRBD2. With 4 bases clipped from V and 6 bases from J, the junction kept 10 bases outside the gene matches. The CDR3 is 15 amino acids. The V gene's germline CDR1 is SGHTA and CDR2 FQGNSA. The DNA of the CDR3 is TGTGCCAGCAGCTCCATGCAGCGGGGAACGGATACGCAGTATTTT. Translated, it gives CASSSMQRGTDTQYF.